The source of this T cell receptor beta chain is a study of T cell responses to AZD1222 COVID-19 vaccine. Findings of the study overall: It was only a handful of AZD1222 recipients who were seropositive at baseline. Clonal diversity may have been underestimated, and the donors were mostly white British, with more females than males. All repertoire sampling was performed exclusively after the peak T cell response. Close to half of all spike-specific TCRs reportedly target regions of the variants that are unmutated.

Concerning this clone: As yet, its antigen is unknown.

Assay: immunoSEQ multiplex PCR; the TCRdb copy retains only in-frame clones and omits some. Of roughly 150,000 clones in the sample, about 93% were seen once. The CDR3 is 12 amino acids. CDR1 and CDR2 from the germline V gene are SEHNR and FQNEAQ (reference sequence). V was pared by 1 base and J by 6 bases, with 4 bases between. The rearrangement links TRBV7-9 to TRBJ1-5, with D unresolved. The TCR comes from an adult in good health. Sequencing used peripheral blood, obtained on day 0 of AZD1222 vaccination. CDR3 in DNA: TGTGCCAGCAGCTTAGGGGGTCAGCCCCAGCATTTT. It translates to CASSLGGQPQHF.